These T cell receptor beta chains were read from a single sample in a study of CD8 T cells in ankylosing spondylitis. TCRdb called the 5' RACE reads again in MiXCR, with one record for every CDR3 protein. The table includes hundreds of thousands of distinct CDR3 sequences, around 9.1% detected once. The source material was blood, either unsorted or a sorted T cell fraction (not recorded which). Source of these receptors: a male donor with ankylosing spondylitis or in good health (not recorded which). CDR3s include the opening cysteine and the closing phenylalanine or tryptophan. The order of the fields is J gene, clone size, D gene, V gene, CDR3 DNA, CDR3 protein. D genes are given only for firm matches. Size is omitted from some rows. Given values are once, few, many or a class for expanded clones.

>TRBJ2-7|few|NA|TRBV30
TGTGCCTTATCGACAGAACTCTACGAGCAGTACTTC
CALSTELYEQYF
>TRBJ2-1|many|TRBD2|TRBV12-3/TRBV12-4
TGTGCCAGCAGGGGGACTAGCGGGAGTGTCGATGAGCAGTTCTTC
CASRGTSGSVDEQFF
>TRBJ2-5|few|NA|TRBV7-6
TGTGCCAGCAGCTCCCCACTTGGGACCCAGTACTTC
CASSSPLGTQYF
>TRBJ1-3|many|NA|TRBV3-1
TGTGCCAGCAGCCAAGATCAGGTCTCTGGAAACACCATATATTTT
CASSQDQVSGNTIYF
>TRBJ2-2|NA|NA|TRBV9
TGTGCCAGCAGCCCCGGAGGGGGGCCCTCCACCGGGGAGCTGTTTTTT
CASSPGGGPSTGELFF
>TRBJ1-1|few|TRBD1|TRBV20-1
TGCAGTGCTAGAGGTAGGACAGGGAACACTGAAGCTTTCTTT
CSARGRTGNTEAFF
>TRBJ2-3|many|NA|TRBV7-2
TGTGCCAGCACCATACTACCAGGAACGCAGTATTTT
CASTILPGTQYF
>TRBJ1-2|many|TRBD1|TRBV27
TGTGCCAGCAGTTTTGACAGGGTGGGCTATGGCTACACCTTC
CASSFDRVGYGYTF
>TRBJ2-2|many|TRBD1|TRBV20-1
TGCAGTGCCCAGAGACAGGGGAGGTCCACCGGGGAGCTGTTTTTT
CSAQRQGRSTGELFF
>TRBJ1-6|NA|TRBD1|TRBV6-1
TGTGCCAGCAGGCGCGGAGACAGGGATAATTCACCCCTCCACTTT
CASRRGDRDNSPLHF
>TRBJ2-2|few|TRBD2|TRBV20-1
TGCAGTGCCCCGAGCGGGAGAGGGGTGGGGGTACTCGCCGGGGAGCTGTTTTTT
CSAPSGRGVGVLAGELFF
>TRBJ1-2|few|NA|TRBV5-1
TGCGCCAGCAGACCGGGGGGCTCTGCTAACTATGGCTACACCTTC
CASRPGGSANYGYTF
>TRBJ1-3|NA|TRBD1|TRBV6-1
TGTGCCAGCAATCAAGGGCAGGGGGCTTATGGAAACACCATATATTTT
CASNQGQGAYGNTIYF
>TRBJ2-7|many|NA|TRBV7-7
TGTGCTAGCAGCTTTAGGTTCGGCGGTACCTACGAGCAGTACTTC
CASSFRFGGTYEQYF
>TRBJ2-5|many|NA|TRBV14
TGTGCCAGCAGCCAATCGCGGGGAGGAGAGACCCAGTACTTC
CASSQSRGGETQYF
>TRBJ2-1|many|TRBD2|TRBV7-2
TGTGCCAGCAGCCCCTGGCGGGGGGTTGAGCAGTTCTTC
CASSPWRGVEQFF
>TRBJ2-7|NA|TRBD1|TRBV11-2
TGTGCCAGCAGCTTGACCAGACAGGGGGGGTTCTACAAGCAGTACTTC
CASSLTRQGGFYKQYF
>TRBJ1-1|many|NA|TRBV21-1
TGTGCCAGCAGCTTCCGTCCCGGGACATTTATGAACACTGAAGCTTTCTTT
CASSFRPGTFMNTEAFF
>TRBJ1-3|many|NA|TRBV3-1
TGTGCCAGCAGTCGGACAGAAGCTGGAAACACCATATATTTT
CASSRTEAGNTIYF
>TRBJ2-1|many|TRBD2|TRBV7-9
TGTGCCAGCAGCCCAACTAGCGGGAGGGAGAATGAGCAGTTCTTC
CASSPTSGRENEQFF
>TRBJ2-1|few|TRBD2|TRBV3-1
TGTGCCAGCAGCCCCCGGGGGCTAGCGGGGGATGAGCAGTTCTTC
CASSPRGLAGDEQFF
>TRBJ1-5|NA|NA|TRBV3-1
TGTGCCAGCAGCCCCCTCTCAGGGATCAATCAGCCCCAGCATTTT
CASSPLSGINQPQHF
>TRBJ1-3|many|TRBD1|TRBV5-1
TGCGCCAGCAGCTTGGAGGGACAGGGAGTCTCTGGAAACACCATATATTTT
CASSLEGQGVSGNTIYF
>TRBJ2-1|NA|TRBD2|TRBV4-2
TGTGCCAGCAGCCAAGATAAGCGGGAGGTCTACAATGAGCAGTTCTTC
CASSQDKREVYNEQFF
>TRBJ2-3|many|NA|TRBV20-1
TGCAGTGCTAGTCGACAGGCAGATACGCAGTATTTT
CSASRQADTQYF
>TRBJ2-2|many|NA|TRBV4-2
TGTGCCAGCAGCCAAGAGGGCGGGTACCGCACCGGGGAGCTGTTTTTT
CASSQEGGYRTGELFF
>TRBJ1-5|many|NA|TRBV20-1
TGCAGTGCCACGACCGACAGTGCTAGCAATCAGCCCCAGCATTTT
CSATTDSASNQPQHF
>TRBJ1-5|many|NA|TRBV7-6
TGTGCCAGCAGCTTAGCAGTTGACCGGCCCCAGCATTTT
CASSLAVDRPQHF
>TRBJ1-1|many|NA|TRBV29-1
TGCAGCGGAGACCCTGGGGAAGCTTTCTTT
CSGDPGEAFF
>TRBJ2-7|many|TRBD1|TRBV29-1
TGCAGCGCCCAGACAGGGGGCTACGAGCAGTACTTC
CSAQTGGYEQYF
>TRBJ2-1|many|NA|TRBV20-1
TGCAGTGCTAGAGATGTGGGAGAGGTCTACAATGAGCAGTTCTTC
CSARDVGEVYNEQFF
>TRBJ2-4|NA|NA|TRBV20-1
TGCAGTGCTAGTGGGGGGGGGGCAGCCATAAACATTCAGTACTTC
CSASGGGAAINIQYF
>TRBJ2-7|many|TRBD2|TRBV12-3/TRBV12-4
TGTGCCAGCAGTGGTAGCGGGAGTAGCCACGAGCAGTACTTC
CASSGSGSSHEQYF
>TRBJ2-3|NA|TRBD2|TRBV7-2
TGTGCCAGCAGCCCCCCACTAGCGCCCACAGATACGCAGTATTTT
CASSPPLAPTDTQYF
>TRBJ1-3|many|NA|TRBV9
TGTGCCAGCAGCGGACCCCGGTACTACTCTGGAAACACCATATATTTT
CASSGPRYYSGNTIYF
>TRBJ2-3|many|TRBD2|TRBV12-3/TRBV12-4
TGTGCCAGCAGGTTAGCGGGGGCCGACACAGATACGCAGTATTTT
CASRLAGADTDTQYF
>TRBJ2-1|many|NA|TRBV24-1
TGTGCCACCAGTGGGTGGGGGGGCGATGAGCAGTTCTTC
CATSGWGGDEQFF
>TRBJ2-1|many|NA|TRBV6-1
TGTGCCAGTTCGCTAGGGTTTGAGCAGTTCTTC
CASSLGFEQFF
>TRBJ2-5|many|NA|TRBV6-5
TGTGCCAGCAGTTCCCGGCGGGGCGAACGAGAGACCCAGTACTTC
CASSSRRGERETQYF
>TRBJ2-7|many|TRBD2|TRBV7-9
TGTGCCAGCAGCAAACGGGACTACGGCTACGAGCAGTACTTC
CASSKRDYGYEQYF
>TRBJ2-1|NA|TRBD2|TRBV7-3
TGTGCCAGCAGTTTCCGGACTAGCTCCTACAATGAGCAGTTCTTC
CASSFRTSSYNEQFF
>TRBJ2-7|NA|TRBD1|TRBV7-2
TGTGCCAGCAGCTCCTCCTGGGGACAGGGATACGAGCAGTACTTC
CASSSSWGQGYEQYF
>TRBJ2-7|NA|NA|TRBV5-1
TGCGCCAGCTATGAGTGGGGAAAGAAGGAGCAGTACTTC
CASYEWGKKEQYF
>TRBJ2-6|NA|NA|TRBV4-3
TGCGCCAGCAGCCAAGCCCAGGAGTTCTCTGGGGCCAACGTCCTGACTTTC
CASSQAQEFSGANVLTF
>TRBJ2-7|few|TRBD1|TRBV6-2/TRBV6-3
TGTGCCAGCAGTTGGGACAGGGTCCACGAGCAGTACTTC
CASSWDRVHEQYF
>TRBJ1-1|many|NA|TRBV11-2
TGTGCCAGCAGCTTAGCCGGTCCGGGACGCTTGAACACTGAAGCTTTCTTT
CASSLAGPGRLNTEAFF